These 8 T cell receptor beta chains originate from one sample sequenced in a study of regulatory T cells in long-lasting Graves disease. According to the study, TCR beta libraries were built with iRepertoire HTBI primers and CDR3-region Arm-PCR. From the multiplex PCR reads, TCRdb called clonotypes with MiXCR, one entry per CDR3 protein. The repertoire includes about half a million distinct CDR3 sequences, roughly 23% of them detected once, and around 13% sits in the top ten. Indicated time point: persistent/refractory GD, antithyroid drugs over 5 years with positive TRAb. Construction of the TCR library relied on RNA isolated from PBMCs. The starting material was peripheral blood mononuclear cells (PBMCs), obtained when the disease was refractory, from a patient treated with antithyroid drugs. The receptor source for this set is a female donor with Graves disease.

This clonotype was counted a few times. The V call is TRBV28, the J call TRBJ2-1, with 13 bases fitting TRBD2. CDR3 length: 15 residues. The junction had 8 bases not matched to a gene; V was cut back by 7 bases and J by 8 bases. The germline V gene encodes CDR1 MDHEN and CDR2 SYDVKM. The CDR3 DNA is TGTGCCAGCACCATAGGACTAGCGGGAGTTTATGAGCAGTTCTTC. Amino acid sequence: CASTIGLAGVYEQFF. Based on the CDR3 plus reference TRBV28 and TRBJ2-1, the full variable domain is DVKVTQSSRYLVKRTGEKVFLECVQDMDHENMFWYRQDPGLGLRLIYFSYDVKMKEKGDIPEGYSVSREKKERFSLILESASTNQTSMYLCASTIGLAGVYEQFFGPGTRLTVL.

This clonotype was observed a few times. The gene calls are TRBV7-8 and TRBJ1-1; maybe TRBD1 (5 bases). Trimming took 0 bases from V and 4 from J, leaving 12 bases between them. From germline, CDR1 is SGHVS and CDR2 FQNEAQ. There are 15 residues in the CDR3. This CDR3 reads CASSLAEGLGTEAFF. For the CDR3, the DNA is TGTGCCAGCAGCTTAGCGGAGGGGCTGGGCACTGAAGCTTTCTTT.

The chain combines TRBV7-2 with TRBJ2-3, with TRBD2 as a possible D gene (6 bases). V shed 5 bases and J shed 3 bases, with 12 bases lying between them. Germline V gene sequence: CDR1 SGHTA, CDR2 FQGNSA. This CDR3 contains 14 residues. The CDR3 nucleotides are TGTGCCAGCAGCCCGACTAGAGCAACAGATACGCAGTATTTT. It yields the protein CASSPTRATDTQYF.

This clonotype was recorded a few times. This chain uses TRBV28 with TRBJ1-2; 8 bases are a match to TRBD1. The ends lost 8 bases at V and 8 bases at J; junction bases unmatched: 10. Germline CDR1 and CDR2: MDHEN and SYDVKM. The CDR3 extends over 13 amino acids. The CDR3 loop is CASGAGGVGGYTF. The CDR3 bases are TGTGCCAGCGGGGCAGGGGGCGTCGGAGGCTACACCTTC.

This chain connects TRBV20-1 to TRBJ1-3; TRBD1 matches at 7 bases. The CDR3 totals 16 residues. CDR1 and CDR2 from the germline V gene are DFQATT and SNEGSKA (reference sequence). The V segment lost 2 bases and the J segment 1 base; nucleotides outside the gene matches: 8. The chain's CDR3 is CSARSQTGPSGNTIYF. The CDR3 DNA reads TGCAGTGCTAGATCCCAGACAGGGCCGTCTGGAAACACCATATATTTT.

This clonotype was found many times. This chain joins TRBV12-3 or TRBV12-4 and TRBJ1-5; D gene ambiguous. The CDR3 totals 15 residues. V was clipped by 7 bases and J by 2 bases, with 15 bases between them. CDR3 amino acids: CASNWGGLGNQPQHF. The CDR3 nucleotides read TGTGCCAGCAACTGGGGTGGGTTGGGCAATCAGCCCCAGCATTTT.

The chain has TRBV5-1 and TRBJ2-1; 8 bases are a match to TRBD1. Germline V gene data show CDR1 as SGHRS and CDR2 as YFSETQ. This CDR3 contains 15 residues. V trimming: 0 bases; J trimming: 7 bases; junction bases outside the gene matches: 6. CDR3 nucleotide sequence: TGCGCCAGCAGCTTGGTGGCAGGGGGCCAAAATGAGCAGTTCTTC. Translation: CASSLVAGGQNEQFF.

This clonotype has only a few counts. J is TRBJ2-4 and V is TRBV19; possible D gene TRBD2, 6 bases. Germline V gene data show CDR1 as LNHDA and CDR2 as SQIVND (reference sequence). The CDR3 is made up of 14 amino acids. V shed 3 bases and J shed 9 bases, with 15 bases lying between them. The DNA for the CDR3 is TGTGCCAGTAGTATCTTGCAGGGAGGAGGCATTCAGTACTTC. This codes for CASSILQGGGIQYF.